The clone carrying this T cell receptor (beta chain) is a singleton in its sample. The antigen is not known. The sample originates from a study of regulatory and conventional T cells in RAG deficiency. Regarding the study as a whole: In Omenn syndrome, sorted "Tregs" may be peripherally activated cells. In Omenn syndrome, Treg and Tconv repertoires overlapped >75%. Control T-cell subsets had markedly higher Shannon entropy and lower Simpson indices than RAG-deficient patients.

Deletions cut 0 bases from V and 7 bases from J, with 10 bases between. The V gene's germline CDR1 is GTSNPN and CDR2 SVGIG (reference sequence). CDR3 length: 13 amino acids. Blood CD4+ CD25-low CD127-high conventional T cells supplied the genomic DNA template. Profiled with immunoSEQ multiplex PCR; TCRdb holds only in-frame clones, not every one. The repertoire has approximately 30,000 clones, 95% to 96% of them found once; the top ten carry about 0.35%. Another study also made use of these data, one on regulatory T cells. This second study says: The PCR used 52 TRBV and 13 TRBJ primers. Regulatory T cells showed the strongest V-J pair restriction and V/J gene skewing among patient repertoires.

The receptor was derived from a human donor in good health. V is TRBV30 and J is TRBJ1-5; D perhaps matches TRBD1 (5 bases). The sequencing input was CD25- CD4+ T cells sorted from blood. This CDR3 is CAWSVRGGQPQHF. The DNA for the CDR3 is TGTGCCTGGAGTGTTCGGGGGGGGCAGCCCCAGCATTTT.